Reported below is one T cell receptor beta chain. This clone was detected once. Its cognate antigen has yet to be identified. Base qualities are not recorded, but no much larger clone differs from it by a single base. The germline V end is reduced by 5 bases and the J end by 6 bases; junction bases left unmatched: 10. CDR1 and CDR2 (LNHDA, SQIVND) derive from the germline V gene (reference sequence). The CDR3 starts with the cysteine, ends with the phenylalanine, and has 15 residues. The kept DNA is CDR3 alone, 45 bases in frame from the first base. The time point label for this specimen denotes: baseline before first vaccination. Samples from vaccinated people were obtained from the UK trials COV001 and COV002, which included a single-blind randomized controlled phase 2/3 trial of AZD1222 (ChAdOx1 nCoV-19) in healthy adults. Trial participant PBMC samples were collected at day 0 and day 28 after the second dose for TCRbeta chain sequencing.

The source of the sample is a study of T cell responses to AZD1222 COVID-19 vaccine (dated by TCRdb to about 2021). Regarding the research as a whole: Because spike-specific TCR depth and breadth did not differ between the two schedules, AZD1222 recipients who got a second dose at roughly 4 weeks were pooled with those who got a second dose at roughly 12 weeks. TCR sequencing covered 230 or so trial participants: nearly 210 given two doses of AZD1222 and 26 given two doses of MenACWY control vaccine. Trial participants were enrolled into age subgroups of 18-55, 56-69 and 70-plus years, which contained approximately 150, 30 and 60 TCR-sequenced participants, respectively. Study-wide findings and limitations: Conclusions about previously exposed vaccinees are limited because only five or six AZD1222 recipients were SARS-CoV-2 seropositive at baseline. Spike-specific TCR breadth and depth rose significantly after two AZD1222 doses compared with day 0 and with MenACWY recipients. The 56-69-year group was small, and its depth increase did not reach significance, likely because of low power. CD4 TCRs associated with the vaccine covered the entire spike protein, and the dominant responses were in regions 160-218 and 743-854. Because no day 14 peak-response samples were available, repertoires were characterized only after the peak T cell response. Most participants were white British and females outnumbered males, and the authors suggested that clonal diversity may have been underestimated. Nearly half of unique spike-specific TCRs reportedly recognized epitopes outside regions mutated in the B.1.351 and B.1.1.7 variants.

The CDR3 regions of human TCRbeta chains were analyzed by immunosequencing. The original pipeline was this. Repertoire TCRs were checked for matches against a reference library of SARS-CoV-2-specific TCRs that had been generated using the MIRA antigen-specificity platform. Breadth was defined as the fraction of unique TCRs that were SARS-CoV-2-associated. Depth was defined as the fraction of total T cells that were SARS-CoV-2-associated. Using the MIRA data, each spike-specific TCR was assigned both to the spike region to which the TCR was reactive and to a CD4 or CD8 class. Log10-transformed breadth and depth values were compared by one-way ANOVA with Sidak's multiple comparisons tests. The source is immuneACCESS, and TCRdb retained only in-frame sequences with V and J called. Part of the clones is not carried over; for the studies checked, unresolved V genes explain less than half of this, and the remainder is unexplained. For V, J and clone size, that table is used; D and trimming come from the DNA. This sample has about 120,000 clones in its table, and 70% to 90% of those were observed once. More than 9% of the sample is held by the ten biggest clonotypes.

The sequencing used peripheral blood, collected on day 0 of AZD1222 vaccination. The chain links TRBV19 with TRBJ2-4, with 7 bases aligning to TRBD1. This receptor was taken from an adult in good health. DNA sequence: TGTGCCAGTAGTCAAACCCCGGGACAGCCAAACATTCAGTACTTC. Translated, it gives CASSQTPGQPNIQYF.